The sequence of this T cell receptor beta chain was determined in a study of blood T cell repertoires in COVID-19. The CDR3 is made up of 15 amino acids. Germline V gene data show CDR1 as SGHNT and CDR2 as YENEEA. V lost 0 bases and J lost 0, with 9 bases in between. The table came from immunoSEQ multiplex PCR; TCRdb's copy has only in-frame clones and leaves some out. The table shows roughly 150,000 clones, with approximately 79% occurring only once. The chain recombines TRBV11-3 with TRBJ2-7, with D uncertain. Specimen: PBMCs or T cells enriched from blood (not recorded which). This clonotype was obtained from a woman aged 70 to 79 in a cohort exposed to, infected with or recovered from COVID-19 (not recorded which). In nucleotides, the CDR3 is TGTGCCAGCAGCTTAGAAACAGCTATCTCCTACGAGCAGTACTTC. This gives the protein CASSLETAISYEQYF.